A single TCR beta chain is shown here with its context. The data are from a study of radiation and T cells in renal cell carcinoma. Time point here: blood 4 weeks post-SBRT, at nephrectomy. Treatment reported: 15 Gy SBRT to primary tumor, nephrectomy 4 weeks later. Nephrectomy followed 15 Gy stereotactic body radiation by 4 weeks. The table came from immunoSEQ multiplex PCR; TCRdb's copy has only in-frame clones and leaves some out. Of about 34,000 clones listed, 65% to 85% are singletons. The V gene end was trimmed by 4 bases and the J gene end by 3 bases; junction bases not matched to a gene: 6. The CDR3 has 14 amino acids. The germline gives CDR1 LNHDA, CDR2 SQIVND (reference sequence).

V gene TRBV19 combines with J gene TRBJ2-7; 7 positions match TRBD2. The sequence was collected from a man in his sixties with renal cell carcinoma. Sample: blood, taken from a patient whose treatment included radiotherapy and nephrectomy. The CDR3 DNA sequence: TGTGCCAGTAGTACCAGGACTAGTCTCTACGAGCAGTACTTC. Residues: CASSTRTSLYEQYF.